A single sample is the source of the 14 T cell receptor beta chains below, sequenced in a study of T cell responses to AZD1222 COVID-19 vaccine. Generated by immunoSEQ multiplex PCR, the TCRdb table keeps only in-frame clones and is missing some. The repertoire consists of about 130,000 clones, with 90% to 95% occurring once and the leading ten covering approximately 3.3%. Sequenced here: peripheral blood, sampled on day 0 of AZD1222 vaccination. Source of these receptors: an adult in good health.

The V and J genes are TRBV10-3 and TRBJ2-7; D is possibly TRBD2 (6 bases). Trimming left V 0 bases short and J 2 bases short, with 11 bases between. Germline V gene data show CDR1 as ENHRY and CDR2 as SYGVKD. The CDR3 extends over 15 amino acids. This CDR3 is CAISESGGTPYEQYF. In nucleotides, the CDR3 is TGTGCCATCAGTGAGTCAGGCGGGACTCCCTACGAGCAGTACTTC.

The genes are TRBV10-3 and TRBJ1-4; 9 bases are shared with TRBD1. The CDR3 has 20 amino acids. Germline CDR1 and CDR2: ENHRY and SYGVKD. V lost 7 bases, J lost 5 bases, and 23 bases stayed unmatched. The CDR3 protein is CAITWGPSRDRARSNEKLFF. CDR3 DNA sequence: TGTGCCATCACCTGGGGTCCTTCCCGGGACAGGGCGAGGTCGAATGAAAAACTGTTTTTT.

V usage is TRBV4-1 and J usage is TRBJ2-2; 8 bases map to TRBD2. This CDR3 has 15 amino acids. Germline V gives CDR1 MGHRA, CDR2 YSYEKL. With V trimmed by 3 bases and J by 6 bases, 6 bases remained unmatched. The CDR3 region has the DNA TGCGCCAGCAGCCAGGGACTAGGGGTGGCCGGGGAGCTGTTTTTT. It codes for CASSQGLGVAGELFF.

The genes are TRBV28 and TRBJ2-7; D gene ambiguous. Per the germline V gene, CDR1 is MDHEN and CDR2 is SYDVKM. Deletions cut 4 bases from V and 0 bases from J, with 10 bases between. The length of the CDR3 is 14 residues. The DNA of the CDR3 is TGTGCCAGCAGTTCCTTCGGACCCTCCTACGAGCAGTACTTC. Amino acids: CASSSFGPSYEQYF.

The chain recombines TRBV10-1 with TRBJ1-1; D call uncertain. From germline, CDR1 is WNHNN and CDR2 SYGVQD (reference sequence). Trimming pared 2 bases from V and 10 bases from J, leaving 11 bases between. The CDR3 sequence is 12 residues long. The CDR3 sequence: CASSEGMAGAFF. In nucleotides, the CDR3 is TGCGCCAGCAGTGAGGGCATGGCGGGAGCTTTCTTT.

The CDR3 nucleotides read TGTGCCAGCAGTTACTCCCTACAGCCTGAAGCTTTCTTT. This translates into CASSYSLQPEAFF. This chain connects TRBV6-2 or TRBV6-3 to TRBJ1-1; D gene uncertain. Germline-derived CDR1 and CDR2 are MNHEY and SVGEGT. V shed 0 bases and J shed 6 bases, with 8 bases lying between them. The CDR3 covers 13 residues.

This clone was detected only once. This sequence joins TRBV19 and TRBJ1-2; D not certain. CDR1 is LNHDA and CDR2 is SQIVND in the germline V gene (reference sequence). V dropped 6 bases and J dropped 3 bases, with 8 bases sitting between them. The CDR3 runs 12 residues. CDR3 region: CASRGIDYGYTF. The CDR3 DNA is TGTGCCAGTAGGGGGATCGACTATGGCTACACCTTC. The variable domain in full, completed from reference TRBV19 and TRBJ1-2, reads DGGITQSPKYLFRKEGQNVTLSCEQNLNHDAMYWYRQDPGQGLRLIYYSQIVNDFQKGDIAEGYSVSREKKESFPLTVTSAQKNPTAFYLCASRGIDYGYTFGSGTRLTVV.

As for this clone: The sample has other DNA sequences that encode this CDR3 too. The chain has TRBV2 and TRBJ1-2; D might be TRBD1 (5 bases). Trimming took 8 bases from V and 4 from J, leaving 11 bases between them. Germline CDR1 reads SNHLY; CDR2 reads FYNNEI. This CDR3 has 12 residues. Written as DNA, the CDR3 is TGTGCCAGCCGGGACCGAGTCTATGGCTACACCTTC. This gives the protein CASRDRVYGYTF.

This clone showed up just a few times. V gene TRBV6-6 combines with J gene TRBJ1-2, with D hard to call. Germline V lookup: CDR1 MNHNY, CDR2 SVGAGI (reference sequence). The length of the CDR3 is 14 residues. The V end lost 0 bases, the J end lost 4 bases, and 9 bases lay between the germline ends. DNA for the CDR3: TGTGCCAGCAGTTACTCGCCGGCGGCCTATGGCTACACCTTC. Protein sequence: CASSYSPAAYGYTF.

Only one count was recorded for this clone. The rearrangement links TRBV2 to TRBJ2-6; 7 bases are shared with TRBD2. Looked up from germline, CDR1 is SNHLY and CDR2 is FYNNEI. The CDR3 is made up of 15 amino acids. V was clipped by 6 bases and J by 2 bases; unmatched bases: 4. CDR3 loop: CASRVAGAGANVLTF. The CDR3 DNA reads as TGTGCCAGCAGAGTGGCGGGAGCTGGGGCCAACGTCCTGACTTTC.

The V gene is TRBV9, the J gene TRBJ2-1; tentative D call: TRBD1 (6 bases). Germline values: CDR1 SGDLS, CDR2 YYNGEE. The CDR3 covers 15 residues. With 4 bases removed from V and 5 bases from J, the gap between germline ends came to 16 bases. CDR3 sequence (DNA): TGTGCCAGCAGCACCCACACCAGGGGAGACAATGAGCAGTTCTTC. This codes for CASSTHTRGDNEQFF.

This rearrangement joins TRBV3-1 (or the pseudogene TRBV3-2) to TRBJ2-3, with 11 bases identical to TRBD2. V was pared by 1 base and J by 3 bases, with 3 bases of the junction left unmatched. Germline CDR1 LGHDT, CDR2 YNNKEL (reference sequence). This CDR3 contains 16 residues. CDR3 sequence: CASSQATSGDTDTQYF. CDR3 bases: TGTGCCAGCAGCCAAGCGACTAGCGGGGATACAGATACGCAGTATTTT.

This chain links TRBV4-3 with TRBJ1-2, with D perhaps matching TRBD1 (6 bases). Germline V gene data show CDR1 as LGHNA and CDR2 as YSLEER. There are 17 residues in the CDR3. The V end was cut by 1 base, the J end by 0 bases, with 15 bases between. CDR3 DNA sequence: TGCGCCAGCAGCCAAGGAGGGGGAGGGGTAGCTAACTATGGCTACACCTTC. This encodes CASSQGGGGVANYGYTF.

The chain couples TRBV5-6 to TRBJ2-5; D is ambiguous. CDR1 SGHDT and CDR2 YYEEEE come from the germline V gene. V gave up 4 bases and J gave up 7 bases, with 8 bases separating them. The CDR3 runs 11 residues. In DNA form, the CDR3 reads TGTGCCAGCAGCATCGAAGGGACCCAGTACTTC. This sequence encodes CASSIEGTQYF.